The 3 T cell receptor beta chains listed next were all sequenced from one sample in a study of immune evolution from preneoplasia to lung adenocarcinoma. Generated by immunoSEQ multiplex PCR, the TCRdb table keeps only in-frame clones and is missing some. The table has around 7,400 clones, 75% to 85% seen once. The specimen sequenced was FFPE minimally invasive lung adenocarcinoma tissue. The receptors derive from a person between 65 and 79 years old with lung adenocarcinoma.

The chain carries TRBV5-6 and TRBJ2-7; D gene uncertain. V was pared by 4 bases and J by 1 base, with 6 bases between. The CDR3 spans 12 residues. Germline CDR1 SGHDT, CDR2 YYEEEE. Here the CDR3 reads CASSPGSYEQYF. The CDR3 nucleotides are TGTGCCAGCAGCCCAGGATCCTACGAGCAGTACTTC.

This clone was detected once. The chain employs TRBV7-2 and TRBJ1-3; tentatively, D is TRBD1 (5 bases). V lost 2 bases to trimming and J lost 7 bases, with 15 bases between them. CDR1 is SGHTA, CDR2 FQGNSA, per germline. The CDR3 is made up of 15 amino acids. The CDR3 region is CASSLWAGQANTIYF. For the CDR3, the DNA is TGTGCCAGCAGCTTATGGGCAGGGCAGGCTAACACCATATATTTT. The variable domain in full, completed from reference TRBV7-2 and TRBJ1-3, reads GAGVSQSPSNKVTEKGKDVELRCDPISGHTALYWYRQSLGQGLEFLIYFQGNSAPDKSGLPSDRFSAERTGGSVSTLTIQRTQQEDSAVYLCASSLWAGQANTIYFGEGSWLTVV.

This rearrangement joins TRBV18 to TRBJ1-6; no reliable D call. Germline assignment: CDR1 KGHSH and CDR2 LQKENI. The CDR3 spans 13 residues. Trimming shortened V by 4 bases and J by 4 bases, and 5 bases separated the two germline ends. The DNA of the CDR3 is TGTGCCAGCTCACTGGCGTATAATTCACCCCTCCACTTT. Protein: CASSLAYNSPLHF.